This entry lists 23 T cell receptor beta chains sequenced from one sample in a study of T cells in Graves' hyperthyroidism and ophthalmopathy. TCR beta CDR3 regions were amplified from RNA transcripts. With the HTBI primer set, the TCR CDR3 went through a first round of RT-PCR. MiXCR, run by TCRdb on the multiplex PCR reads, gives a single entry per CDR3 protein. The sample has 560,000 or so distinct CDR3 sequences, approximately 20% seen once. Sample: blood. The receptors originated from a man aged 40-49 years with Graves' ophthalmopathy.

This clonotype was seen a few times. J is TRBJ2-3 and V is TRBV20-1; 16 bases fit TRBD2. Germline lookup yields CDR1 DFQATT and CDR2 SNEGSKA (reference sequence). The CDR3 totals 17 residues. The junction had 7 bases not matched to a gene; V was cut back by 6 bases and J by 1 base. The CDR3 sequence is CSARGLAGGRGTDTQYF. DNA for the CDR3: TGCAGTGCCCGGGGACTAGCGGGAGGGCGGGGCACAGATACGCAGTATTTT.

The rearrangement joins TRBV3-1 to TRBJ1-5; D gene ambiguous. The ends were cut back, 0 bases at V and 7 bases at J, with 10 bases in the middle. CDR3 length: 14 amino acids. Germline V gives CDR1 LGHDT, CDR2 YNNKEL (reference sequence). Here the CDR3 reads CASSQDPWKQPQHF. The CDR3, as DNA: TGTGCCAGCAGCCAAGACCCATGGAAGCAGCCCCAGCATTTT.

This clonotype was recorded a few times. Written as DNA, the CDR3 is TGTGCCAGCAGTCCACAGGGGGCGGGAGGTCGAGAGCAGTACTTC. It specifies CASSPQGAGGREQYF. The chain carries TRBV28 and TRBJ2-7; tentatively, D is TRBD1 (9 bases). This CDR3 spans 15 amino acids. From germline, CDR1 is MDHEN and CDR2 SYDVKM. Trimming pared 5 bases from V and 7 bases from J, leaving 21 bases between.

This clonotype was recorded a few times. The chain is built from TRBV6-2 or TRBV6-3 and TRBJ1-2; D unclear. The ends were cut back, 2 bases at V and 5 bases at J, with 6 bases in the middle. The V gene's germline CDR1 is MNHEY and CDR2 SVGEGT. The CDR3 has 12 amino acids. The CDR3 loop reads CASSYGYYGYTF. DNA of the CDR3: TGTGCCAGCAGTTACGGGTATTATGGCTACACCTTC.

This clonotype came up many times. The chain employs TRBV28 and TRBJ2-7; no definite D call. V shed 1 base and J shed 0 bases, with 22 bases lying between them. From germline, CDR1 is MDHEN and CDR2 SYDVKM. The CDR3 covers 19 residues. This CDR3 is CASSLYVSVSLPTSYEQYF. CDR3 nucleotide sequence: TGTGCCAGCAGTTTATACGTATCGGTCAGCCTTCCGACCTCCTACGAGCAGTACTTC.

This clonotype was seen only a few times. The chain uses TRBV7-9 and TRBJ2-6; 9 nucleotides align to TRBD1. Germline-derived CDR1 and CDR2 are SEHNR and FQNEAQ (reference sequence). Trimming took 6 bases from V and 3 from J; bases not matched to a gene: 6. This CDR3 region has 16 residues. The CDR3 here is CASRTPGQGGANVLTF. The CDR3 DNA reads as TGTGCCAGCAGGACACCGGGACAGGGTGGGGCCAACGTCCTGACTTTC.

V and J are TRBV20-1 and TRBJ2-3; D is undetermined. Germline V CDR1 and CDR2: DFQATT, SNEGSKA (reference sequence). CDR3 length equals 16 residues. Trimming removed 1 base at V and 5 bases at J, with 19 bases between. CDR3 sequence (DNA): TGCAGTGCTAGAGCCTTTCTAGGGATAAGAAGAGATACGCAGTATTTT. Residues: CSARAFLGIRRDTQYF.

There are many counts of this clonotype. CDR3 sequence reads: CASSANGETQYF. The CDR3 nucleotides read TGTGCCAGCAGTGCGAATGGAGAGACCCAGTACTTC. The V and J genes are TRBV2 and TRBJ2-5; D uncertain. The CDR3 runs to 12 residues. The V gene lost 4 bases and the J gene lost 4 bases, with 7 bases spanning the gap. CDR1 and CDR2 from the germline V gene are SNHLY and FYNNEI.

This clonotype has at least ten counts. The V gene is TRBV15, the J gene TRBJ1-2; possibly TRBD1 for D (5 bases). V was clipped by 0 bases and J by 4 bases, with 9 bases between them. CDR1 is LNHNV and CDR2 is YYDKDF in the germline V gene (reference sequence). The CDR3 is 14 residues long. CDR3: CATSREGGGYGYTF. For the CDR3, the DNA is TGTGCCACCAGCAGAGAGGGGGGAGGCTATGGCTACACCTTC.

This clonotype was seen repeatedly, ten times or more. The chain combines TRBV5-1 with TRBJ2-3, with TRBD2 matching 10 bases. Unmatched junction bases numbered 8, after V lost 0 bases and J lost 4 bases. The CDR3 sequence is 17 residues long. Germline lookup yields CDR1 SGHRS and CDR2 YFSETQ. DNA for the CDR3: TGCGCCAGCAGCTTGGCCGGGGCTAGCGGGAGCGCAGATACGCAGTATTTT. Translated, it gives CASSLAGASGSADTQYF.

This clonotype was recorded at least ten times. The chain employs TRBV29-1 and TRBJ2-3; possible D gene TRBD2, 5 bases. Germline lookup yields CDR1 SQVTM and CDR2 ANQGSEA. This CDR3 is 13 amino acids long. V was pared by 3 bases and J by 4 bases, with 11 bases between. In DNA form, the CDR3 reads TGCAGCGTTGACGACCCCGGGGCAGATACGCAGTATTTT. This gives the protein CSVDDPGADTQYF.

This clonotype has just a few counts. The CDR3 here is CASSQVSLRADTQYF. CDR3 DNA sequence: TGCGCCAGCAGCCAAGTTTCGCTTCGGGCAGATACGCAGTATTTT. V is TRBV4-1 and J is TRBJ2-3, with D hard to call. Trimming left V 1 base short and J 4 bases short, with 12 bases between. The V gene's germline CDR1 is MGHRA and CDR2 YSYEKL. The CDR3 consists of 15 residues.

The genes are TRBV20-1 and TRBJ2-1, with D tentatively TRBD2 (6 bases). The CDR3 contains 14 residues. The germline V gene has CDR1 DFQATT and CDR2 SNEGSKA (reference sequence). Trimming shortened V by 6 bases and J by 2 bases, and 14 bases separated the two germline ends. CDR3 nucleotide sequence: TGCAGTGCCGAGGGCGGGATAACCTACAATGAGCAGTTCTTC. This translates into CSAEGGITYNEQFF.

This clonotype has ten or more counts. The CDR3 sequence is CASSGRAPRVEKLFF. In nucleotides, the CDR3 is TGTGCCAGCAGCGGGCGGGCCCCGCGGGTTGAAAAACTGTTTTTT. The V call is TRBV12-3 or TRBV12-4, the J call TRBJ1-4, with unresolved D. The CDR3 is made up of 15 amino acids. Trimming shortened V by 6 bases and J by 7 bases, and 18 bases separated the two germline ends.

V gene TRBV12-3 or TRBV12-4 combines with J gene TRBJ2-5, with TRBD1 matching over 9 bases. J was trimmed by 2 bases and V by 5 bases; bases with no gene match: 9. This CDR3 is 16 amino acids long. CDR3 sequence reads: CASSPRTGALQETQYF. The CDR3 bases are TGTGCCAGCAGTCCGCGGACAGGGGCCCTACAAGAGACCCAGTACTTC.

The chain recombines TRBV12-3 or TRBV12-4 with TRBJ1-2; a weak D match, TRBD1 (5 bases). The CDR3 contains 16 residues. V was pared by 3 bases and J by 8 bases, with 22 bases between. CDR3 sequence: CASSFLSAGLGGGYTF. The CDR3 DNA reads as TGTGCCAGCAGTTTTCTGTCCGCAGGGTTGGGAGGGGGCTACACCTTC.

This chain joins TRBV20-1 and TRBJ2-4; 15 nucleotides agree with TRBD2. V gave up 6 bases and J gave up 6 bases; unmatched junction bases: 6. CDR1 is DFQATT and CDR2 is SNEGSKA in the germline V gene (reference sequence). This CDR3 is 15 amino acids long. The CDR3 region is CSARTSGGARNIQYF. Written as DNA, the CDR3 is TGCAGTGCAAGGACTAGCGGGGGGGCGAGAAACATTCAGTACTTC.

In its sample, this clonotype was seen a few times. The chain recombines TRBV7-9 with TRBJ2-5; possibly TRBD1 or TRBD2 for D (5 bases each). The CDR3 has 14 residues. The germline CDR1 and CDR2 sequences are SEHNR and FQNEAQ (reference sequence). The V and J ends lost 5 bases and 6 bases respectively, with 16 bases between them. The CDR3: CASSTRDGQKTQYF. In DNA form, the CDR3 reads TGTGCCAGCAGCACCAGGGACGGCCAGAAGACCCAGTACTTC.

This clonotype was detected ten times or more. The V gene is TRBV12-3 or TRBV12-4, the J gene TRBJ1-1, with D perhaps TRBD1 (6 bases). The CDR3 runs 13 residues. Deletions cut 6 bases from V and 4 bases from J, with 12 bases between. CDR3 residues: CASRLTGSTEAFF. Written as DNA, the CDR3 is TGTGCCAGCAGACTGACAGGTTCCACTGAAGCTTTCTTT.

The rearrangement joins TRBV12-5 to TRBJ2-1, with TRBD2 matching over 11 bases. The CDR3 sequence is 18 residues long. With 6 bases clipped from V and 10 bases from J, the junction kept 20 bases outside the gene matches. CDR1 is LGHNT and CDR2 is FRNRAP in the germline V gene. This CDR3 is CASGAVSGGAGIGGEQFF. CDR3 nucleotide sequence: TGTGCTAGTGGAGCAGTTAGCGGGGGGGCGGGGATAGGGGGCGAGCAGTTCTTC. The complete variable domain, with remaining parts taken from reference TRBV12-5 and TRBJ2-1, reads DARVTQTPRHKVTEMGQEVTMRCQPILGHNTVFWYRQTMMQGLELLAYFRNRAPLDDSGMPKDRFSAEMPDATLATLKIQPSEPRDSAVYFCASGAVSGGAGIGGEQFFGPGTRLTVL.

The sample holds a few counts of this clonotype. The chain carries TRBV20-1 and TRBJ2-7; D unclear. Trimming took 1 base from V and 3 from J, leaving 4 bases between them. The CDR3 has 11 residues. Germline values: CDR1 DFQATT, CDR2 SNEGSKA (reference sequence). The CDR3, as DNA: TGCAGTGCTAGAGGGCGCTACGAGCAGTACTTC. Protein sequence: CSARGRYEQYF.

This clonotype occurred a few times. The rearrangement links TRBV7-9 to TRBJ2-3; D is ambiguous. The CDR3 is made up of 15 amino acids. Trimming took off 1 base at V and 1 base at J, with 9 bases between the two ends. The germline gives CDR1 SEHNR, CDR2 FQNEAQ (reference sequence). The CDR3 spells CASSLGQTGTDTQYF. In DNA form, the CDR3 reads TGTGCCAGCAGCTTAGGTCAAACTGGCACAGATACGCAGTATTTT.

This clonotype has ten or more counts. The V and J genes are TRBV24-1 and TRBJ2-1; 10 bases map to TRBD2. Germline loops: CDR1 KGHDR, CDR2 SFDVKD. The CDR3 runs to 17 residues. The junction had 13 bases not matched to a gene; V was cut back by 3 bases and J by 9 bases. The CDR3 DNA follows: TGTGCCACCAGTGATACCTCAGCGGGGGGGCTTAGGACTGAGCAGTTCTTC. This gives the protein CATSDTSAGGLRTEQFF.